Listed here are 23 T cell receptor beta chains from one sample, sequenced in a study of blood T cell repertoires in COVID-19. Sequenced by immunoSEQ multiplex PCR; TCRdb stores in-frame clones only, minus some. Here the sample spans approximately 380,000 clones, roughly 90% being singletons. The sample taken for sequencing was PBMCs or T cells enriched from blood (not recorded which). The receptor source for this set is a woman between 40 and 50 years old who had been exposed to COVID-19.

For this clone: One junction end disagrees with the germline gene, perhaps due to a read error. The V gene is TRBV7-7, the J gene TRBJ2-1; 8 positions match TRBD1. CDR3 length equals 16 residues. Germline V gene data show CDR1 as SSHAT and CDR2 as FNYEAQ (reference sequence). CDR3 region: CASSPRDRGSYNEQFF. CDR3 nucleotide sequence: TGTGCTAGCAGCCCCAGAGACAGGGGTTCCTACAATGAGCAGTTCTTC. The complete variable domain, with remaining parts taken from reference TRBV7-7 and TRBJ2-1, reads GAGVSQSPRYKVTKRGQDVTLRCDPISSHATLYWYQQALGQGPEFLTYFNYEAQPDKSGLPSDRFSAERPEGSISTLTIQRTEQRDSAMYRCASSPRDRGSYNEQFFGPGTRLTVL.

The chain carries TRBV6-1 and TRBJ1-5; D gene ambiguous. The CDR3 is 14 residues long. Trimming pared 3 bases from V and 7 bases from J, leaving 13 bases between. Germline CDR1 is MNHNS and CDR2 is SASEGT. The chain's CDR3 is CASSDSRGWQPQHF. In nucleotides, the CDR3 is TGTGCCAGCAGTGATTCTAGAGGGTGGCAGCCCCAGCATTTT.

The genes are TRBV19 and TRBJ2-1, with TRBD1 identical over 8 bases. The length of the CDR3 is 18 residues. CDR1 and CDR2 from the germline V gene are LNHDA and SQIVND (reference sequence). The V segment lost 0 bases and the J segment 6 bases; nucleotides outside the gene matches: 13. CDR3 protein: CASSIDSPGTGGRNEQFF. Here the CDR3 DNA reads TGTGCCAGTAGTATAGATAGCCCGGGTACAGGGGGGCGCAATGAGCAGTTCTTC.

The gene calls are TRBV24-1 and TRBJ2-5; 7 bases map to TRBD1. J lost 1 base, V lost 4 bases, and 8 bases had no gene match. The CDR3 has 16 amino acids. CDR1 is KGHDR and CDR2 is SFDVKD in the germline V gene. DNA for the CDR3: TGTGCCACCAGTGAGTCACACAGGGGATCCCAAGAGACCCAGTACTTC. Translation gives CATSESHRGSQETQYF.

This chain connects TRBV6-5 to TRBJ1-2; D might be TRBD1 (5 bases). Per germline, CDR1 MNHEY and CDR2 SVGAGI. V was pared by 6 bases and J by 3 bases, with 5 bases between. CDR3 size: 11 residues. Here the CDR3 reads CASRQDYGYTF. The CDR3, as DNA: TGTGCCAGCAGACAGGACTATGGCTACACCTTC.

This clone has a single count. The rearrangement joins TRBV30 to TRBJ2-3; TRBD2 agrees at 15 bases. Germline values: CDR1 GTSNPN, CDR2 SVGIG (reference sequence). The CDR3 is 18 residues long. Trimming cost V 0 bases and J 3 bases; bases outside gene matches: 7. In DNA form, the CDR3 reads TGTGCCTGGAGTGTAGGGCGGACTAGCGGGGGGGCTACAGATACGCAGTATTTT. Translated, it gives CAWSVGRTSGGATDTQYF.

J is TRBJ2-7 and V is TRBV19, with 9 nucleotides matching TRBD1. The germline CDR1 and CDR2 sequences are LNHDA and SQIVND (reference sequence). The CDR3 consists of 15 residues. The V segment lost 3 bases and the J segment 6 bases; nucleotides outside the gene matches: 9. The chain's CDR3 is CASSMSGQGRVEQYF. CDR3 DNA sequence: TGTGCCAGTAGTATGTCGGGACAGGGAAGGGTCGAGCAGTACTTC.

The rearrangement joins TRBV9 to TRBJ1-1; TRBD1 matches at 9 bases. Germline CDR1 is SGDLS and CDR2 is YYNGEE. CDR3 length: 14 residues. V lost 3 bases, J lost 0 bases, and 0 bases stayed unmatched. CDR3 sequence: CASSGDRVNTEAFF. The CDR3, as DNA: TGTGCCAGCAGCGGGGACAGGGTGAACACTGAAGCTTTCTTT.

J is TRBJ1-5 and V is TRBV19; TRBD1 is a possible D gene (5 bases). Germline CDR1 is LNHDA and CDR2 is SQIVND (reference sequence). V lost 6 bases, J lost 7 bases, and 13 bases lay in between. The length of the CDR3 is 13 residues. For the CDR3, the DNA is TGTGCCAGTAGGGGCGGGACGGGGCAGCCCCAGCATTTT. Residues: CASRGGTGQPQHF.

The chain combines TRBV10-3 with TRBJ1-1, with D possibly matching TRBD1 (5 bases). Trimming took 4 bases from V and 8 from J, leaving 8 bases between them. Germline values: CDR1 ENHRY, CDR2 SYGVKD. The CDR3 sequence is 11 residues long. The CDR3 loop is CAISAGGEAFF. The CDR3 coding sequence is TGTGCCATCAGTGCGGGGGGAGAAGCTTTCTTT.

This clone was seen a few times. In nucleotides, the CDR3 is TGTGCCAGCAGTTACGAACAGGGGGCCGCCTACGAGCAGTACTTC. As protein: CASSYEQGAAYEQYF. V usage is TRBV6-5 and J usage is TRBJ2-7; 9 bases line up with TRBD1. CDR3 length: 15 residues. Germline loops: CDR1 MNHEY, CDR2 SVGAGI. V shed 2 bases and J 2 bases; nucleotides not matched to a gene: 4.

The chain has TRBV28 and TRBJ2-2, with TRBD1 matching 8 bases. The CDR3 covers 15 residues. Looked up from germline, CDR1 is MDHEN and CDR2 is SYDVKM. V was pared by 6 bases and J by 6 bases, with 9 bases of the junction left unmatched. The CDR3 nucleotides read TGTGCCAGCAGCCATAACACAGGGGGAGCCGGGGAGCTGTTTTTT. This gives the protein CASSHNTGGAGELFF.

The rearrangement joins TRBV10-3 to TRBJ1-3; D may be TRBD1 (5 bases). CDR1 is ENHRY and CDR2 is SYGVKD in the germline V gene. The CDR3 length is 15 residues. V was pared by 3 bases and J by 4 bases, with 13 bases between. The CDR3 DNA reads TGTGCCATCAGTGACACAGGTCTGGTCGGAAACACCATATATTTT. As protein: CAISDTGLVGNTIYF.

The V and J genes are TRBV20-1 and TRBJ1-6; TRBD1 aligns across 8 bases. J lost 9 bases, V lost 3 bases, and 7 bases had no gene match. Germline CDR1 is DFQATT and CDR2 is SNEGSKA (reference sequence). This CDR3 spans 14 amino acids. The CDR3 sequence is CSASDRGMGSPLHF. DNA for the CDR3: TGCAGTGCTAGTGACAGGGGAATGGGTTCACCCCTCCACTTT.

The J gene is TRBJ2-3, the V gene TRBV24-1, with D perhaps TRBD1 (5 bases). The CDR3 has 16 amino acids. V gave up 1 base and J gave up 2 bases, with 12 bases separating them. The germline gives CDR1 KGHDR, CDR2 SFDVKD. This CDR3 reads CATSDFSKGSTDTQYF. CDR3 DNA: TGTGCCACCAGTGATTTCTCCAAGGGGTCCACAGATACGCAGTATTTT.

V is TRBV11-3 and J is TRBJ2-1; possibly TRBD2 for D (6 bases). This CDR3 region has 16 residues. Germline V lookup: CDR1 SGHNT, CDR2 YENEEA. The ends were cut back, 5 bases at V and 0 bases at J, with 14 bases in the middle. CDR3 in amino acids: CASSPRAGSSYNEQFF. Here the CDR3 DNA reads TGTGCCAGCAGCCCTCGGGCGGGAAGCTCCTACAATGAGCAGTTCTTC.

This clone was recorded only once. The chain combines TRBV19 with TRBJ1-4; D ambiguous. The CDR3 is made up of 14 amino acids. Germline CDR1 and CDR2: LNHDA and SQIVND (reference sequence). Trimming cost V 7 bases and J 2 bases, with 11 bases left between them. The CDR3 DNA is TGTGCCAGTAACTGGCCAGGTACTAATGAAAAACTGTTTTTT. Protein: CASNWPGTNEKLFF. The full variable domain, completed using reference TRBV19 and TRBJ1-4, is DGGITQSPKYLFRKEGQNVTLSCEQNLNHDAMYWYRQDPGQGLRLIYYSQIVNDFQKGDIAEGYSVSREKKESFPLTVTSAQKNPTAFYLCASNWPGTNEKLFFGSGTQLSVL.

This chain joins TRBV9 and TRBJ1-6, with D hard to call. CDR1 and CDR2 (germline): SGDLS, YYNGEE. The CDR3 runs 15 residues. V lost 2 bases and J lost 5, with 11 bases in between. CDR3 residues: CASSVYGQDNSPLHF. For the CDR3, the DNA is TGTGCCAGCAGCGTTTATGGTCAGGATAATTCACCCCTCCACTTT.

The chain uses TRBV18 and TRBJ1-4; TRBD1 agrees at 8 bases. The CDR3 has 14 amino acids. The J segment lost 7 bases and the V segment lost 6 bases, leaving 7 bases of the junction unmatched. CDR1 and CDR2 (germline): KGHSH, LQKENI. Here the CDR3 reads CASSLTGASEKLFF. The DNA of the CDR3 is TGTGCCAGCTCGCTGACAGGGGCGAGTGAAAAACTGTTTTTT.

The chain's CDR3 is CASSPGGDGRTGELFF. CDR3 nucleotides: TGCGCCAGCAGTCCTGGAGGGGATGGACGCACCGGGGAGCTGTTTTTT. The rearrangement uses TRBV10-1 and TRBJ2-2; possible D gene TRBD2, 6 bases. V shed 5 bases and J shed 4 bases, with 17 bases lying between them. Germline assignment: CDR1 WNHNN and CDR2 SYGVQD (reference sequence). This CDR3 region has 16 residues.

This chain links TRBV27 with TRBJ1-2, with D possibly matching TRBD1 (5 bases). The length of the CDR3 is 17 residues. CDR1 MNHEY and CDR2 SMNVEV come from the germline V gene (reference sequence). Trimming took off 2 bases at V and 0 bases at J, with 16 bases between the two ends. This chain's CDR3 is CASSLSVWGGANYGYTF. For the CDR3, the DNA is TGTGCCAGCAGTTTAAGTGTATGGGGGGGGGCTAACTATGGCTACACCTTC.

This rearrangement joins TRBV19 to TRBJ1-2; 9 bases match TRBD1. This CDR3 is built from 13 residues. Germline V gene lookup returns CDR1 LNHDA and CDR2 SQIVND (reference sequence). Trimming at V came to 4 bases and at J to 7 bases, leaving 4 bases not matched to a gene. CDR3 bases: TGTGCCAGTAGTAAACAGGGGGCGGTTGGCTACACCTTC. Its protein product is CASSKQGAVGYTF. The whole variable domain, filled in from reference TRBV19 and TRBJ1-2, reads DGGITQSPKYLFRKEGQNVTLSCEQNLNHDAMYWYRQDPGQGLRLIYYSQIVNDFQKGDIAEGYSVSREKKESFPLTVTSAQKNPTAFYLCASSKQGAVGYTFGSGTRLTVV.

The chain employs TRBV19 and TRBJ2-5, with D possibly being TRBD1 (6 bases). CDR3 length: 12 residues. V lost 7 bases and J lost 5, with 11 bases in between. Germline-derived CDR1 and CDR2 are LNHDA and SQIVND (reference sequence). The CDR3 loop reads CASNRVGETQYF. CDR3 DNA sequence: TGTGCCAGTAACAGGGTCGGGGAGACCCAGTACTTC.